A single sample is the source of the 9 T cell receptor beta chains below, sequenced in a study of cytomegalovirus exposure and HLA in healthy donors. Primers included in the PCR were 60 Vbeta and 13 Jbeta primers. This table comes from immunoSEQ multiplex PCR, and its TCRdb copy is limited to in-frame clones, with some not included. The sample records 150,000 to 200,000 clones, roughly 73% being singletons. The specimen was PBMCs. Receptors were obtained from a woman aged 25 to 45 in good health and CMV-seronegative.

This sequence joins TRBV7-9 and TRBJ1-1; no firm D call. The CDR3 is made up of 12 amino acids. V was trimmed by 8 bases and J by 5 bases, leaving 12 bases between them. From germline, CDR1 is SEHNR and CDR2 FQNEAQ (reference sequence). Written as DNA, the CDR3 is TGTGCCAGCGGATGGAGTCGAACTGAAGCTTTCTTT. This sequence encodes CASGWSRTEAFF. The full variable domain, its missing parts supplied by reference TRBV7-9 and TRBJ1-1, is DTGVSQNPRHKITKRGQNVTFRCDPISEHNRLYWYRQTLGQGPEFLTYFQNEAQLEKSRLLSDRFSAERPKGSFSTLEIQRTEQGDSAMYLCASGWSRTEAFFGQGTRLTVV.

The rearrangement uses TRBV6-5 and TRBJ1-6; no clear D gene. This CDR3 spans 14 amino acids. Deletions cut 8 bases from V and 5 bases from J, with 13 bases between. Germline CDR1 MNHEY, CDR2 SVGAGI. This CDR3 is CASGRVVDNSPLHF. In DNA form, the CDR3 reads TGTGCCAGCGGGCGGGTGGTGGATAATTCACCCCTCCACTTT.

For the CDR3, the DNA is TGTGCCAGCAGTGATAAAGGCCCCGGGGGAAATGAGCAGTTCTTC. This sequence encodes CASSDKGPGGNEQFF. The chain has TRBV6-4 and TRBJ2-1, with D tentatively TRBD2 (6 bases). The germline V gene encodes CDR1 MRHNA and CDR2 SNTAGT. CDR3 size: 15 residues. V was cut by 3 bases and J by 7 bases, with 16 bases left in between.

The CDR3 DNA reads TGTGCCAGCAGCCTCTACAGGGCCTCTGAAGCTTTCTTT. Translating gives CASSLYRASEAFF. V gene TRBV14 combines with J gene TRBJ1-1; TRBD1 is a possible D gene (6 bases). Between the trimmed V and J ends, which lost 4 bases and 6 bases, there was a span of 12 bases. The CDR3 is 13 amino acids. Per germline, CDR1 SGHDN and CDR2 FVKESK.

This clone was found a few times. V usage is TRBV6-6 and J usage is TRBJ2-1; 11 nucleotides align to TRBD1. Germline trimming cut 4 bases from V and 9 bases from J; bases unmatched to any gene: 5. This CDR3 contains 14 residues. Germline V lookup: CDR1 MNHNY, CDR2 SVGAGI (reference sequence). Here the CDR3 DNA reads TGTGCCAGCAGTTCCGGGACAGGGGGATTTGAGCAGTTCTTC. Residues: CASSSGTGGFEQFF.

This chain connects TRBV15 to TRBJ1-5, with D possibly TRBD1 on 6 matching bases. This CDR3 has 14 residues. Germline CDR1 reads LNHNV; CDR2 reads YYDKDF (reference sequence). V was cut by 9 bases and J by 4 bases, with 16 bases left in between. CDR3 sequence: CATDRRRSNQPQHF. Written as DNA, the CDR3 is TGTGCCACGGACAGACGTAGGTCGAATCAGCCCCAGCATTTT.

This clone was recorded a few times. The CDR3 sequence is CASSHPGIYEQYF. The CDR3 DNA is TGTGCCAGCAGCCATCCAGGGATCTACGAGCAGTACTTC. This chain connects TRBV4-2 to TRBJ2-7; D might be TRBD1 (5 bases). Trimming stripped 3 bases from V and 3 bases from J, with 9 bases between. This CDR3 has 13 residues. Germline V gene sequence: CDR1 LGHNA, CDR2 YNFKEQ.

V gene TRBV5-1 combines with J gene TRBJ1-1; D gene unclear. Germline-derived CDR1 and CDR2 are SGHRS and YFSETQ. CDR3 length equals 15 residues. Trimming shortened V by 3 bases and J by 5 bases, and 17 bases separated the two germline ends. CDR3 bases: TGCGCCAGCAGCTCCGGCCTGACCTACGGGACTGAAGCTTTCTTT. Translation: CASSSGLTYGTEAFF.

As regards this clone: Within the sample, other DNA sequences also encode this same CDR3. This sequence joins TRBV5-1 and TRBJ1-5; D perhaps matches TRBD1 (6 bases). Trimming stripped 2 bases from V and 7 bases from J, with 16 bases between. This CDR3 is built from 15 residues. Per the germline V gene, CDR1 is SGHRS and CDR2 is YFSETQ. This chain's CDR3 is CASSLQGSFNQPQHF. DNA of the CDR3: TGCGCCAGCAGCTTACAGGGTTCCTTTAACCAGCCCCAGCATTTT.